The next 14 T cell receptor beta chains were all read from a single sample in a study of cytomegalovirus exposure and HLA in healthy donors. The PCR ran on 60 Vbeta and 13 Jbeta primers. The repertoire was sequenced with immunoSEQ multiplex PCR; TCRdb's copy has only in-frame clones and lacks some. The sample records roughly 97,000 clones, around 79% being singletons. The sequenced sample consisted of PBMCs. The source of these receptors is a man aged 55 to 70 in good health and CMV-seropositive.

This chain connects TRBV6-1 to TRBJ2-7; 7 nucleotides agree with TRBD1. V lost 4 bases and J lost 0; bases outside the gene matches: 6. CDR1 MNHNS and CDR2 SASEGT come from the germline V gene. There are 15 residues in the CDR3. The CDR3 region has the DNA TGTGCCAGCAGTGGCCGGGACAGCCTCTCCTACGAGCAGTACTTC. It specifies CASSGRDSLSYEQYF.

This clone was picked up one time. V and J are TRBV7-2 and TRBJ2-7, with 10 bases that match TRBD2. V lost 2 bases and J lost 4; bases outside the gene matches: 5. The CDR3 runs to 15 residues. Germline V gives CDR1 SGHTA, CDR2 FQGNSA. The CDR3 DNA reads TGTGCCAGCAGCTTAAATAGCGGGGGGCAGTACGAGCAGTACTTC. Amino acids: CASSLNSGGQYEQYF.

The chain employs TRBV6-4 and TRBJ1-3, with TRBD1 matching over 7 bases. The germline gives CDR1 MRHNA, CDR2 SNTAGT. The CDR3 has 16 residues. The V gene end was trimmed by 3 bases and the J gene end by 4 bases; junction bases not matched to a gene: 9. The CDR3 spells CASSDQPGGTGNTIYF. The CDR3 nucleotides are TGTGCCAGCAGTGATCAACCAGGGGGGACAGGAAACACCATATATTTT.

The V call is TRBV19, the J call TRBJ1-5; D is ambiguous. V was cut by 3 bases and J by 2 bases, with 8 bases left in between. The CDR3 is 14 amino acids. Germline assignment: CDR1 LNHDA and CDR2 SQIVND (reference sequence). In DNA form, the CDR3 reads TGTGCCAGTAGTATCTCATCGGGCAATCAGCCCCAGCATTTT. Protein sequence: CASSISSGNQPQHF. The full variable domain, with the rest looked up from reference TRBV19 and TRBJ1-5, is DGGITQSPKYLFRKEGQNVTLSCEQNLNHDAMYWYRQDPGQGLRLIYYSQIVNDFQKGDIAEGYSVSREKKESFPLTVTSAQKNPTAFYLCASSISSGNQPQHFGDGTRLSIL.

The J gene is TRBJ1-3, the V gene TRBV2; D may be TRBD1 (6 bases). Trimming shortened V by 7 bases and J by 4 bases, and 14 bases separated the two germline ends. The CDR3 covers 14 residues. Germline CDR1 reads SNHLY; CDR2 reads FYNNEI. In DNA form, the CDR3 reads TGTGCCAGCATGGCAGGGGTTTCGGGAAACACCATATATTTT. This gives the protein CASMAGVSGNTIYF.

The chain joins TRBV15 to TRBJ1-4; a weak D match, TRBD1 (6 bases). V gave up 5 bases and J gave up 8 bases, with 12 bases separating them. This CDR3 spans 13 amino acids. The germline V gene has CDR1 LNHNV and CDR2 YYDKDF (reference sequence). CDR3 residues: CATSGGAREKLFF. The CDR3 coding sequence is TGTGCCACCAGCGGGGGGGCTCGGGAAAAACTGTTTTTT.

V is TRBV29-1 and J is TRBJ2-7; no clear D gene. Germline CDR1 is SQVTM and CDR2 is ANQGSEA. The CDR3 runs 12 residues. The ends were cut back, 5 bases at V and 0 bases at J, with 8 bases in the middle. The DNA of the CDR3 is TGCAGCGTTCCAGGAAGCTCCTACGAGCAGTACTTC. It specifies CSVPGSSYEQYF.

The chain employs TRBV18 and TRBJ2-2; a weak D match, TRBD1 (6 bases). V was cut by 6 bases and J by 4 bases, with 18 bases left in between. Germline lookup yields CDR1 KGHSH and CDR2 LQKENI. This CDR3 region has 16 residues. The CDR3 loop is CASSPPPGDATGELFF. The CDR3 bases are TGTGCCAGCTCCCCGCCGCCAGGGGACGCCACCGGGGAGCTGTTTTTT.

This clone was found once. The gene calls are TRBV29-1 and TRBJ1-1; the D gene is possibly TRBD1 (5 bases). The germline CDR1 and CDR2 sequences are SQVTM and ANQGSEA. The CDR3 extends over 14 amino acids. Trimming removed 4 bases at V and 3 bases at J, with 15 bases between. This chain's CDR3 is CSVVKTREDTEAFF. In DNA, the CDR3 is TGCAGCGTTGTCAAGACCAGGGAAGACACTGAAGCTTTCTTT.

Here the CDR3 DNA reads TGTGCCAGCAGTTTAACAGGACTACCCCCCTACAATGAGCAGTTCTTC. Amino acids: CASSLTGLPPYNEQFF. The chain links TRBV27 to TRBJ2-1; D is possibly TRBD2 (6 bases). Germline lookup yields CDR1 MNHEY and CDR2 SMNVEV (reference sequence). The length of the CDR3 is 16 residues. V was clipped by 2 bases and J by 2 bases, with 13 bases between them.

This chain links TRBV7-2 with TRBJ2-5, with 8 bases identical to TRBD1. The CDR3 runs 13 residues. Unmatched junction bases numbered 3, after V lost 4 bases and J lost 5 bases. Germline V gene sequence: CDR1 SGHTA, CDR2 FQGNSA. In DNA, the CDR3 is TGTGCCAGCAGCTGGGACAGGCGGGAGACCCAGTACTTC. Protein: CASSWDRRETQYF.

This chain links TRBV19 with TRBJ1-1; D is perhaps TRBD1 (5 bases). CDR1 and CDR2 (germline): LNHDA, SQIVND (reference sequence). V was shortened by 8 bases and J by 9 bases, with 13 bases between the two germline ends. This CDR3 is 11 amino acids long. CDR3 sequence: CASGWGRQAFF. Written as DNA, the CDR3 is TGTGCCAGTGGGTGGGGCAGGCAAGCTTTCTTT.

This chain links TRBV4-3 with TRBJ2-4, with D possibly being TRBD1 (5 bases). Germline V gene lookup returns CDR1 LGHNA and CDR2 YSLEER. Trimming removed 1 base at V and 7 bases at J, with 14 bases between. The CDR3 contains 15 residues. The CDR3 spells CASSQGTVGLNIQYF. DNA of the CDR3: TGCGCCAGCAGCCAAGGGACCGTGGGGCTGAACATTCAGTACTTC.

The chain is built from TRBV10-3 and TRBJ1-6; perhaps TRBD1 as D (5 bases). The V gene lost 4 bases and the J gene lost 0 bases, with 13 bases spanning the gap. The germline V gene has CDR1 ENHRY and CDR2 SYGVKD. The CDR3 loop spans 17 amino acids. Here the CDR3 reads CAISGQVGGSYNSPLHF. Here the CDR3 DNA reads TGTGCCATCAGTGGGCAGGTCGGGGGCTCCTATAATTCACCCCTCCACTTT.